The rows below give T cell receptor beta chains drawn from one sample of a study of blood T cell repertoires in COVID-19. The repertoire was sequenced with immunoSEQ multiplex PCR; TCRdb's copy has only in-frame clones and lacks some. Of almost 350,000 clones listed, about 92% were seen once; the top ten hold over 3.5%. Sequencing was done on a sample of peripheral blood. The receptors were sampled from a woman in her sixties or seventies with COVID-19, enrolled during active disease. The CDR3 runs from the conserved cysteine through the conserved F or W. The D gene is left open where the match is weak. Size values are once, few and many counts, or a class for expanded clones, and some rows have none.

once	TRBJ2-1	TRBD2	TRBV14	CASSHPVLAGGTYNEQFF	TGTGCCAGCAGCCATCCGGTCCTAGCGGGGGGAACCTACAATGAGCAGTTCTTC
NA	TRBJ2-3	NA	TRBV6-5	CASSYSRYSETQYF	TGTGCCAGCAGTTACTCGAGGTATAGTGAGACGCAGTATTTT
NA	TRBJ2-7	TRBD1	TRBV7-9	CASSLGTASYEQYF	TGTGCCAGCAGCTTGGGGACAGCCTCCTACGAGCAGTACTTC
NA	TRBJ1-4	TRBD1	TRBV6-5	CASLPAGGLKLFF	TGTGCCAGTCTACCGGCAGGGGGCTTGAAACTGTTTTTT
once	TRBJ1-5	NA	TRBV23-1	CASSPGDQPQHF	TGCGCCAGCAGTCCAGGGGATCAGCCCCAGCATTTT
NA	TRBJ2-1	NA	TRBV2	CASVLTSSYNEQFF	TGTGCCAGCGTACTAACGAGCTCCTACAATGAGCAGTTCTTC
NA	TRBJ2-3	NA	TRBV7-6	CASSGNRMGRTDTQYF	TGTGCCAGCAGCGGCAACAGGATGGGAAGGACAGATACGCAGTATTTT
NA	TRBJ2-1	NA	TRBV9	CASSVGTLYNEQFF	TGTGCCAGCAGCGTGGGGACACTATACAATGAGCAGTTCTTC
few	TRBJ2-2	NA	TRBV9	CASSVVGRVGLSELFF	TGTGCCAGCAGCGTAGTAGGCAGGGTGGGGTTATCGGAGCTGTTTTTT
NA	TRBJ2-2	TRBD2	TRBV3-1/TRBV3-2	CASSLLLLAGGSTGELFF	TGTGCCAGCAGCCTCCTCTTACTAGCGGGGGGGAGCACCGGGGAGCTGTTTTTT
NA	TRBJ1-2	NA	TRBV11-2	CASSLVLTGRGYTF	TGTGCCAGCAGCTTAGTACTCACAGGGAGAGGCTACACCTTC
NA	TRBJ2-2	TRBD1	TRBV2	CASKGQGLNTGELFF	TGTGCCAGCAAAGGACAGGGACTTAACACCGGGGAGCTGTTTTTT
NA	TRBJ1-2	NA	TRBV10-3	CAISELAGNNYGYTF	TGTGCCATCAGTGAACTGGCGGGAAACAACTATGGCTACACCTTC
NA	TRBJ1-5	TRBD1	TRBV5-1	CASSSPGQGRWSQPQHF	TGCGCCAGCAGCTCACCGGGACAGGGGAGATGGTCCCAGCCCCAGCATTTT
many	TRBJ1-1	NA	TRBV3-1/TRBV3-2	CASSQEDYGNTEAFF	TGTGCCAGCAGCCAAGAGGACTATGGGAACACTGAAGCTTTCTTT
few	TRBJ1-5	TRBD1	TRBV2	CASTVGGVSNQPQHF	TGTGCCAGCACCGTAGGGGGCGTCAGCAATCAGCCCCAGCATTTT
NA	TRBJ1-1	NA	TRBV6-5	CASSHLEGTEAFF	TGTGCCAGCAGCCACCTTGAGGGCACTGAAGCTTTCTTT
once	TRBJ2-4	TRBD2	TRBV7-2	CASSLALSGGRNIQYF	TGTGCCAGCAGCTTAGCGCTCAGCGGGGGACGAAACATTCAGTACTTC
NA	TRBJ1-2	TRBD1	TRBV5-1	CASSGLTGTGIGYTF	TGCGCCAGCAGCGGGCTAACGGGGACAGGGATTGGCTACACCTTC
NA	TRBJ2-1	TRBD2	TRBV12-5	CASGFSTSGGTVQFF	TGTGCTAGTGGTTTTTCTACTAGCGGGGGGACCGTACAGTTCTTC
NA	TRBJ2-5	NA	TRBV5-1	CASSSGQYQETQYF	TGCGCCAGCAGCTCCGGACAGTACCAAGAGACCCAGTACTTC
NA	TRBJ1-5	NA	TRBV3-1/TRBV3-2	CASSQDPGGNQPQHF	TGTGCCAGCAGCCAAGATCCGGGGGGCAATCAGCCCCAGCATTTT
NA	TRBJ1-2	NA	TRBV6-5	CASSLGHLYGYTF	TGTGCCAGCAGTCTTGGACACCTATATGGCTACACCTTC
NA	TRBJ2-5	NA	TRBV7-2	CASSTRSFQETQYF	TGTGCCAGCAGCACTCGGAGTTTCCAAGAGACCCAGTACTTC
few	TRBJ1-1	NA	TRBV5-1	CASSLDGRAMNTEAFF	TGCGCCAGCAGCTTGGACGGCAGGGCCATGAACACTGAAGCTTTCTTT
NA	TRBJ1-1	NA	TRBV15	CATSRRYQRRDTEAFF	TGTGCCACCAGCAGACGATACCAAAGACGGGACACTGAAGCTTTCTTT
NA	TRBJ1-6	NA	TRBV11-3	CASSLDVWAGNSRSYNSPLHF	TGTGCCAGCAGCTTAGACGTTTGGGCAGGGAACAGTCGCTCCTATAATTCACCCCTCCACTTT
NA	TRBJ1-5	TRBD1	TRBV6-5	CASTGQGPQPQHF	TGTGCCAGCACAGGACAGGGCCCTCAGCCCCAGCATTTT
NA	TRBJ2-3	NA	TRBV6-5	CATLQGLSTDTQYF	TGTGCCACCCTACAGGGCCTTAGCACAGATACGCAGTATTTT
NA	TRBJ1-6	TRBD1	TRBV6-7	CASSFDRGRSPLHF	TGTGCCAGCAGTTTCGACAGGGGTCGATCACCCCTCCACTTT
NA	TRBJ2-3	NA	TRBV5-6	CASSPTEASTDTQYF	TGTGCCAGCAGCCCGACAGAGGCGAGCACAGATACGCAGTATTTT
NA	TRBJ2-3	TRBD2	TRBV7-2	CASLAGLTDTQYF	TGTGCCAGCCTAGCGGGGCTCACAGATACGCAGTATTTT
NA	TRBJ2-7	NA	TRBV10-3	CAISATEGEQYF	TGTGCCATCAGTGCCACGGAGGGAGAGCAGTACTTC
NA	TRBJ1-6	NA	TRBV3-1/TRBV3-2	CASRRGGNSPLHF	TGTGCCAGCAGGCGGGGGGGGAATTCACCCCTCCACTTT
NA	TRBJ1-5	NA	TRBV19	CASSILTGNQPQHF	TGTGCCAGTAGTATCTTGACAGGCAATCAGCCCCAGCATTTT
NA	TRBJ1-2	NA	TRBV5-3	CARTGTTDRVPSDGYTF	TGTGCCAGAACCGGGACAACGGACAGAGTTCCGTCGGATGGCTACACCTTC
NA	TRBJ2-3	NA	TRBV5-1	CASVGSTDTQYF	TGCGCCAGCGTCGGGAGCACAGATACGCAGTATTTT
NA	TRBJ1-5	NA	TRBV7-2	CASSLGGPSNQPQHF	TGTGCCAGCAGCTTAGGGGGGCCTAGCAATCAGCCCCAGCATTTT
NA	TRBJ1-2	TRBD1	TRBV28	CASRGDRQDGYTF	TGTGCCAGCAGGGGGGACAGACAAGATGGCTACACCTTC
NA	TRBJ1-5	NA	TRBV5-4	CASSLGGDREPQHF	TGTGCCAGCAGCTTGGGCGGGGATCGGGAGCCCCAGCATTTT
NA	TRBJ1-5	NA	TRBV28	CASSWEGGNQPQHF	TGTGCCAGCAGTTGGGAGGGCGGCAATCAGCCCCAGCATTTT
NA	TRBJ2-2	NA	TRBV19	CASSPRSTGELFF	TGTGCCAGTAGCCCACGGAGCACCGGGGAGCTGTTTTTT
NA	TRBJ1-2	TRBD1	TRBV10-3	CAISESEGGVDGYTF	TGTGCCATCAGTGAGTCGGAAGGGGGCGTCGATGGCTACACCTTC
once	TRBJ1-2	NA	TRBV7-2	CASSLDRFYGYTF	TGTGCCAGCAGTCTCGACAGATTCTATGGCTACACCTTC
NA	TRBJ2-1	NA	TRBV5-1	CASSLPDYYNEQFF	TGCGCCAGCAGCTTGCCCGACTACTACAATGAGCAGTTCTTC
NA	TRBJ1-4	TRBD1	TRBV10-2	CASRETGAANEKLFF	TGCGCCAGCAGAGAGACAGGGGCGGCTAATGAAAAACTGTTTTTT
NA	TRBJ1-5	NA	TRBV6-1	CASSEAKGVGNQPQHF	TGTGCCAGCAGTGAAGCGAAGGGGGTGGGCAATCAGCCCCAGCATTTT
NA	TRBJ2-2	NA	TRBV14	CASSQDWGSGELFF	TGTGCCAGCAGCCAAGATTGGGGCTCCGGGGAGCTGTTTTTT
NA	TRBJ2-2	TRBD1	TRBV29-1	CSASGTAETPNTGELFF	TGCAGCGCTTCAGGGACAGCCGAGACACCGAACACCGGGGAGCTGTTTTTT
NA	TRBJ1-5	NA	TRBV27	CASSLIGAYSNQPQHF	TGTGCCAGCAGTTTAATCGGTGCTTATAGCAATCAGCCCCAGCATTTT
NA	TRBJ1-1	NA	TRBV6-6	CASSYAQGITEAFF	TGTGCCAGCAGTTACGCCCAGGGGATCACTGAAGCTTTCTTT
NA	TRBJ2-4	NA	TRBV25-1	CASSEWGENIQYF	TGTGCCAGCAGTGAATGGGGAGAAAACATTCAGTACTTC
NA	TRBJ1-1	TRBD1	TRBV28	CASSPLTGRTTEAFF	TGTGCCAGCAGTCCTTTGACAGGGAGGACAACTGAAGCTTTCTTT
once	TRBJ2-7	NA	TRBV15	CATSRDGGTAYEQYF	TGTGCCACCAGCAGAGATGGAGGGACAGCCTACGAGCAGTACTTC
NA	TRBJ2-6	NA	TRBV11-2	CAAGGVLPTSGANVLTF	TGTGCCGCAGGCGGGGTCTTGCCCACCTCTGGGGCCAACGTCCTGACTTTC